This T cell receptor beta chain was documented in a study of regulatory T cells in long-lasting Graves disease. This clonotype was counted ten times or more. Described time point: newly diagnosed GD, antithyroid drugs for less than 3 months. The TCR library was made from RNA that had been extracted from PBMCs in TRIzol. In building TCR beta libraries, iRepertoire HTBI primers were used together with Arm-PCR of CDR3 regions. Each CDR3 protein is one row after TCRdb ran MiXCR on the multiplex PCR reads. Of under 700,000 distinct CDR3 sequences in the sample, 15% to 20% were seen once. CDR3 length equals 14 residues. Germline values: CDR1 DFQATT, CDR2 SNEGSKA (reference sequence). The V and J ends lost 0 bases and 5 bases respectively, with 13 bases between them. This sample also appeared in a second study, on T cells in Graves' hyperthyroidism and ophthalmopathy.

This chain uses TRBV20-1 with TRBJ1-2; tentative D call: TRBD1 (5 bases). This receptor was taken from a woman aged 35-65 years with Graves disease. The starting material was peripheral blood mononuclear cells (PBMCs), obtained at new diagnosis, from a patient treated with antithyroid drugs. For the CDR3, the DNA is TGCAGTGCTAGAGATCAGGGCAGGTATTATGGCTACACCTTC. This encodes CSARDQGRYYGYTF.